The rows below give T cell receptor beta chains drawn from one sample of a study of T cell changes during pregnancy in multiple sclerosis. Sequencing used immunoSEQ multiplex PCR; TCRdb keeps in-frame clones, though not all of them. The sample has roughly 63,000 clones; 93% are singletons. Here the sequenced sample was CD8+ T cells from peripheral blood mononuclear cells, taken in the second trimester of pregnancy. The receptor source for this set is a female donor with multiple sclerosis, enrolled in a pregnancy study. Both conserved end residues are part of each CDR3. D genes are given only for firm matches. Size is stated for part of the rows, as once, few or many counts, or as a class when the clone is expanded.

clone size	D gene	V gene	J gene	CDR3 DNA	CDR3 protein
-	-	TRBV6-5	TRBJ1-1	TGTGCCAGCAGTTCTCGAGGGGAGGGGACTGAAGCTTTCTTT	CASSSRGEGTEAFF
-	TRBD2	TRBV7-9	TRBJ2-2	TGTGCCAGCAGCTTCACTAGCGGGGACCACACCGGGGAGCTGTTTTTT	CASSFTSGDHTGELFF
-	-	TRBV6-1	TRBJ1-5	TGTGCCAGCAGGATCCGCGGAGGAGGGCAGCCCCAGCATTTT	CASRIRGGGQPQHF
-	TRBD1	TRBV19	TRBJ2-1	TGTGCCAGTAGTAAAGGACAGGGGGCAAGGGATGAGCAGTTCTTC	CASSKGQGARDEQFF
-	-	TRBV7-9	TRBJ2-2	TGTGCCAGCAGCTCCGACAGCCTCCGCACCGGGGAGCTGTTTTTT	CASSSDSLRTGELFF
-	TRBD1	TRBV27	TRBJ2-7	TGTGCCAGCAGTTGGGACAGGACCTCCTCCTACGAGCAGTACTTC	CASSWDRTSSYEQYF
-	-	TRBV7-9	TRBJ2-7	TGTGCCAGCAGCTTAGGAATGGGCGGGCTCTACGAGCAGTACTTC	CASSLGMGGLYEQYF
-	TRBD1	TRBV9	TRBJ2-7	TGTGCCAGCAGCGTAAGCGCCCCCAGAGGGGGCCTTTCCTACGAGCAGTACTTC	CASSVSAPRGGLSYEQYF
once	TRBD1	TRBV27	TRBJ2-1	TGTGCCGCCTCAGGTGCTGGGGCAGGGGGAAGTGATGAGCAGTTCTTC	CAASGAGAGGSDEQFF
-	TRBD1	TRBV28	TRBJ1-1	TGTGCCAGCAGCCGCGGGACAGCCTCTGAAGCTTTCTTT	CASSRGTASEAFF
-	-	TRBV11-2	TRBJ1-2	TGTGCCAGCAGCTTACTAGATTCAGGGGTAGGCGGCTACACCTTC	CASSLLDSGVGGYTF
-	TRBD1	TRBV5-4	TRBJ1-2	TGTGCCAGCAGCTTGGGGGCGCGGGACAGGGGAGAGGGAGGGTATGGCTACACCTTC	CASSLGARDRGEGGYGYTF
-	TRBD2	TRBV19	TRBJ2-7	TGTGCCAGTAGTATACTAGCGGGAAGGAGCTACGAGCAGTACTTC	CASSILAGRSYEQYF
-	TRBD2	TRBV7-6	TRBJ2-1	TGTGCCAGCAGCCCTAAACTAGCGGAAAATGAGCAGTTCTTC	CASSPKLAENEQFF
-	TRBD1	TRBV6-1	TRBJ1-2	TGTGCCAGCATCCTGACAGGGGGCAGGGGCTACACCTTC	CASILTGGRGYTF
-	-	TRBV19	TRBJ1-1	TGTGCCAGTTGTATTACAGGAGAGAACACTGAAGCTTTCTTT	CASCITGENTEAFF
-	-	TRBV6-4	TRBJ2-7	TGTGCCAGCAGTGGGAGGGGGTCGGGGGGCTCCTACGAGCAGTACTTC	CASSGRGSGGSYEQYF
few	TRBD1	TRBV10-3	TRBJ1-6	TGTGCCATCTGGGACAGCACATCACCCCTCCACTTT	CAIWDSTSPLHF
-	-	TRBV7-8	TRBJ2-7	TGTGCCAGCAGACCCTCGGCGGAAACCTACGAGCAGTACTTC	CASRPSAETYEQYF
-	TRBD2	TRBV29-1	TRBJ2-7	TGCAGCGTTGAAGGACTAGCGGGATCCCCCTACGAGCAGTACTTC	CSVEGLAGSPYEQYF
-	-	TRBV7-2	TRBJ1-2	TGTGCCAGCAGCCAAGGAGTTTTCTATGGCTACACCTTC	CASSQGVFYGYTF
-	TRBD1	TRBV10-3	TRBJ1-4	TGTGCCATCAGGGCCCGGGACAGGGCCGGGGAACTGTTTTTT	CAIRARDRAGELFF
-	TRBD1	TRBV28	TRBJ1-1	TGTGCCAGCAGAACCCCGGGACAGCTCAGCACTGAAGCTTTCTTT	CASRTPGQLSTEAFF
-	-	TRBV5-5	TRBJ1-1	TGTGCCAGCAGCTTAAATCCGGGACAAATGCGGACTGAAGCTTTCTTT	CASSLNPGQMRTEAFF
-	TRBD2	TRBV9	TRBJ2-7	TGTGCCAGCAGCGCCACCGGGACTAGCTACGAGCAGTACTTC	CASSATGTSYEQYF
-	-	TRBV7-9	TRBJ2-7	TGTGCCAGCAGCTTAGCTACAGGGAGCTACGAGCAGTACTTC	CASSLATGSYEQYF
-	-	TRBV6-6	TRBJ1-1	TGTGCCAGCAGCCGGGACACCTTGAACACTGAAGCTTTCTTT	CASSRDTLNTEAFF